Below, one TCR beta chain is given with its context. The method was immunoSEQ multiplex PCR; TCRdb's version includes in-frame clones alone and lacks a portion of them. The sample includes fewer than 300,000 clones, around 84% of them seen just once. V was pared by 3 bases and J by 0 bases, with 8 bases of the junction left unmatched. Germline assignment: CDR1 GTSNPN and CDR2 SVGIG (reference sequence). The CDR3 has 15 residues. Participants spanned ages about 18 to 90 years and resided in roughly 22 US areas. This record comes from a study of blood T cell repertoires in COVID-19. As for the study in general: Samples came from the United States, Italy and Spain, spanning acute and convalescent COVID-19.

This sequence joins TRBV30 and TRBJ2-7; 7 nucleotides line up with TRBD1. Sequencing was performed on PBMCs or T cells enriched from blood (not recorded which). The sequence was obtained from a woman in her forties or fifties who had recovered from COVID-19. The CDR3 DNA sequence: TGTGCCTGGAGCGCAGACAGGGCCACCTCCTACGAGCAGTACTTC. Residues: CAWSADRATSYEQYF.